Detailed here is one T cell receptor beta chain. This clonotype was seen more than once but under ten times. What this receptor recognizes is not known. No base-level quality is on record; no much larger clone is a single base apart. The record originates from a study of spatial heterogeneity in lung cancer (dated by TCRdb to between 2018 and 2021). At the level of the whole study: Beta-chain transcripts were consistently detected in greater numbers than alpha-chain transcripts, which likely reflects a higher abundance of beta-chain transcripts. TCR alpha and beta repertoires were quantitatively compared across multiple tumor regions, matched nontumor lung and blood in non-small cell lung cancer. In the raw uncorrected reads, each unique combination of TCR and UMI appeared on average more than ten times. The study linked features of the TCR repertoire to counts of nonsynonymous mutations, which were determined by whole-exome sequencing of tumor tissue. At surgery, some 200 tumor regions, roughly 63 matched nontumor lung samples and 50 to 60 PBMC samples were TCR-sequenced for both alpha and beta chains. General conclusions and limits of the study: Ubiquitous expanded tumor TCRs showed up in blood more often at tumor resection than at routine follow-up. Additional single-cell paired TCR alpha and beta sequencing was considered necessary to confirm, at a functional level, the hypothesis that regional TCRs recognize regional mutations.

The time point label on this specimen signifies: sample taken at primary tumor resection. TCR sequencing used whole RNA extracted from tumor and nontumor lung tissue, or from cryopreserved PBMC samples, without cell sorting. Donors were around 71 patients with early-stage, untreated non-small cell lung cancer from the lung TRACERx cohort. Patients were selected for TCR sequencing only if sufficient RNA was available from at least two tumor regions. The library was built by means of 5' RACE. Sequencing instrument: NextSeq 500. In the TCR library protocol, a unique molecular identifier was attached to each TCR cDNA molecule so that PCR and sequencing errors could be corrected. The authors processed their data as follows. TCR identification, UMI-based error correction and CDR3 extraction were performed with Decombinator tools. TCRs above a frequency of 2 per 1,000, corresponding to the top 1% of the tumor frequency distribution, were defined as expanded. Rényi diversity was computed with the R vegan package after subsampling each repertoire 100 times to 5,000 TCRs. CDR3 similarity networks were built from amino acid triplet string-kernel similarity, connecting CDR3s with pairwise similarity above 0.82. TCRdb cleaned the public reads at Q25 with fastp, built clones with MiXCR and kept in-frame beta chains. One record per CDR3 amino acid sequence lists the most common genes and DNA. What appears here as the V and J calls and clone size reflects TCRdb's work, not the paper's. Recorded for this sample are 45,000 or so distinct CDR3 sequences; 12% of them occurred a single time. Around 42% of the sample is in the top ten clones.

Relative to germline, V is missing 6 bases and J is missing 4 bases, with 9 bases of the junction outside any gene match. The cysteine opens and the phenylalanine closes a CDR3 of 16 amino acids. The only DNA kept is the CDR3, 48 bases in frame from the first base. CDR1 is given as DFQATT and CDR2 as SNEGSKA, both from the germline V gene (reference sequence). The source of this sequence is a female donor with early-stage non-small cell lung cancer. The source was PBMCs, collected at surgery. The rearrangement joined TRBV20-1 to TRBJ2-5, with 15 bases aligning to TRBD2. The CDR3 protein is CSAWTSGGARGETQYF. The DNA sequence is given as TGCAGTGCCTGGACTAGCGGGGGGGCCAGGGGAGAGACCCAGTACTTC.